This TCR beta chain was sequenced during a study of blood T cell repertoires in COVID-19. CDR1 is MDHEN, CDR2 SYDVKM, per germline. CDR3 length: 15 residues. Losses at the gene ends were 5 bases for V and 2 bases for J; bases not matched to a gene: 7. Assay: immunoSEQ multiplex PCR; the TCRdb copy retains only in-frame clones and omits some. The sample consists of some 150,000 clones, approximately 90% of them appearing once. Sequencing used peripheral blood. The rearrangement links TRBV28 to TRBJ2-7, with 9 bases matching TRBD2. This sequence originates from a woman aged 80 or over in a cohort sampled during active or convalescent COVID-19. In nucleotides, the CDR3 is TGTGCCAGCAGTCTGCCCGCGGGGGGGACCTACGAGCAGTACTTC. This codes for CASSLPAGGTYEQYF.